Listed here are 3 T cell receptor beta chains from one sample, sequenced in a study of T cell repertoires in cytomegalovirus infection. These receptors have no identified antigens. MiXCR, applied by TCRdb to the reads, yields one record per CDR3 protein. Here the sample spans around 900,000 distinct CDR3 sequences, approximately 31% being singletons. The input for sequencing was cultured CD8+ T cells from PBMCs, taken from culture after CMV antigen stimulation. The receptor set was obtained from a human donor in good health (CMV status not recorded). Some clones in this sample may be carry-over from other donors' samples.

This clonotype has a handful of counts. J is TRBJ1-2 and V is TRBV7-9, with 7 bases aligning to TRBD1. The CDR3 length is 15 residues. The J segment lost 5 bases and the V segment lost 4 bases, leaving 10 bases of the junction unmatched. From germline, CDR1 is SEHNR and CDR2 FQNEAQ (reference sequence). This chain's CDR3 is CASSSAGDREYGYTF. CDR3 coding DNA: TGTGCCAGCAGCTCAGCGGGCGACAGGGAATATGGCTACACCTTC.

The chain uses TRBV19 and TRBJ1-2; 8 bases agree with TRBD1. The CDR3 spans 13 residues. Germline V gene data show CDR1 as LNHDA and CDR2 as SQIVND (reference sequence). V shed 5 bases, J shed 6 bases, and the junction held 5 bases outside the gene matches. CDR3 region: CASSHDRGDGYTF. The CDR3 coding sequence is TGTGCCAGTAGTCACGACAGGGGTGATGGCTACACCTTC.

With regard to this clonotype: This could be a read error, since a much larger clone is one nucleotide away. This sequence joins TRBV12-3 or TRBV12-4 and TRBJ1-1, with D possibly matching TRBD1 (6 bases). With 7 bases removed from V and 4 bases from J, the gap between germline ends came to 13 bases. The CDR3 is made up of 13 amino acids. Here the CDR3 reads CASTTKTGTEAFF. The DNA for the CDR3 is TGTGCCAGCACTACCAAGACAGGCACTGAAGCTTTCTTT.